One sample yielded the 29 T cell receptor beta chains listed below, sequenced in a study of CD8 T cells in Susac syndrome. RNA, at roughly 0.45 to 1 ug, was reverse transcribed with random hexamers. TCRdb reanalysed the immunoSEQ multiplex PCR reads using MiXCR and keeps one entry per CDR3 protein. Here the sample spans 350,000 to 550,000 distinct CDR3 sequences, 75% to 90% being singletons. The sequenced sample was CD8+ T cells from PBMCs. These receptors originate from a human donor with multiple sclerosis.

V and J are TRBV19 and TRBJ2-1; D ambiguous. The CDR3 is 15 amino acids. Trimming cost V 1 base and J 0 bases, with 7 bases left between them. Germline assignment: CDR1 LNHDA and CDR2 SQIVND (reference sequence). The CDR3 sequence: CASSIVANSYNEQFF. For the CDR3, the DNA is TGTGCCAGTAGTATAGTGGCAAACTCCTACAATGAGCAGTTCTTC. Combining the CDR3 with reference TRBV19 and TRBJ2-1 gives the whole variable domain DGGITQSPKYLFRKEGQNVTLSCEQNLNHDAMYWYRQDPGQGLRLIYYSQIVNDFQKGDIAEGYSVSREKKESFPLTVTSAQKNPTAFYLCASSIVANSYNEQFFGPGTRLTVL.

The chain uses TRBV5-5 and TRBJ2-5, with TRBD1 matching 8 bases. J lost 7 bases, V lost 4 bases, and 12 bases had no gene match. The germline V gene encodes CDR1 SGHKS and CDR2 YYEKEE (reference sequence). The CDR3 has 15 amino acids. The chain's CDR3 is CASSAEGQEGWTQYF. The CDR3 bases are TGTGCCAGCAGCGCGGAGGGACAGGAAGGGTGGACCCAGTACTTC.

The V and J genes are TRBV2 and TRBJ2-4; D assignment may be TRBD1 or TRBD2 (7 bases each). This CDR3 comprises 17 residues. V lost 4 bases to trimming and J lost 0 bases, with 16 bases between them. The germline V gene encodes CDR1 SNHLY and CDR2 FYNNEI. CDR3 region: CASSGQGGRIAKNIQYF. The DNA of the CDR3 is TGTGCCAGCAGTGGACAGGGAGGGCGTATAGCCAAAAACATTCAGTACTTC. The full variable domain, its missing parts supplied by reference TRBV2 and TRBJ2-4, is EPEVTQTPSHQVTQMGQEVILRCVPISNHLYFYWYRQILGQKVEFLVSFYNNEISEKSEIFDDQFSVERPDGSNFTLKIRSTKLEDSAMYFCASSGQGGRIAKNIQYFGAGTRLSVL.

The chain carries TRBV2 and TRBJ2-3; 10 bases are a match to TRBD2. J was trimmed by 4 bases and V by 2 bases; bases with no gene match: 3. Germline V gene lookup returns CDR1 SNHLY and CDR2 FYNNEI. This CDR3 has 15 residues. The DNA of the CDR3 is TGTGCCAGCAGTGAATTTCTAGCGGGGGCAGATACGCAGTATTTT. This gives the protein CASSEFLAGADTQYF.

This clonotype was recorded a few times. The chain joins TRBV27 to TRBJ2-5; the match to TRBD2 covers 8 bases. The germline gives CDR1 MNHEY, CDR2 SMNVEV (reference sequence). The CDR3 spans 15 residues. Trimming cost V 4 bases and J 2 bases; bases outside gene matches: 6. In DNA form, the CDR3 reads TGTGCCAGCAGTTACCTTTCGGGAGGGCAAGAGACCCAGTACTTC. This gives the protein CASSYLSGGQETQYF.

A note on this clonotype: It is unclear where the CDR3 begins or ends on the DNA, so no DNA is shown, and the CDR3 is as TCRdb lists it. The J gene is TRBJ2-3, the V gene TRBV28; the table's D call of TRBD1 was not tested on the DNA. Per germline, CDR1 MDHEN and CDR2 SYDVKM. Inclusive of both ends, the CDR3 amounts to 15 amino acids. CDR3 in amino acids: CASILGGGSTDTQYF.

A note on this clonotype: The CDR3 carries no conserved terminal phenylalanine or tryptophan, so it likely arises from a read error. The J gene is TRBJ2-3, the V gene TRBV14; the D is unclear. Germline CDR1 and CDR2: SGHDN and FVKESK. Trimming cost V 1 base and J 2 bases, with 19 bases left between them. The CDR3 is made up of 18 amino acids. This CDR3 reads CASSQGFGSWGYTDTQYL. In nucleotides, the CDR3 is TGTGCCAGCAGCCAAGGTTTCGGGTCGTGGGGTTACACAGATACGCAGTATCTT.

The chain is built from TRBV27 and TRBJ1-2; 9 bases map to TRBD1. CDR3 length: 16 amino acids. V lost 2 bases, J lost 1 base, and 5 bases stayed unmatched. Per germline, CDR1 MNHEY and CDR2 SMNVEV (reference sequence). The CDR3 DNA is TGTGCCAGCAGTTTAACAGGGGGCGTAATTAACTATGGCTACACCTTC. Amino acids: CASSLTGGVINYGYTF.

The chain has TRBV9 and TRBJ2-1, with TRBD2 matching 10 bases. The V and J ends lost 0 bases and 2 bases, in that order; junction bases with no gene match: 2. The CDR3 consists of 16 residues. Germline CDR1 and CDR2: SGDLS and YYNGEE. This CDR3 reads CASSVVSGGAYNEQFF. The CDR3, as DNA: TGTGCCAGCAGCGTAGTCAGCGGGGGGGCCTACAATGAGCAGTTCTTC.

This clonotype was recorded only once. V is TRBV3-1 and J is TRBJ2-5; possibly TRBD1 for D (6 bases). Trimming left V 6 bases short and J 0 bases short, with 20 bases between. The V gene's germline CDR1 is LGHDT and CDR2 YNNKEL (reference sequence). This CDR3 comprises 17 residues. The CDR3 is CASSPTQDSQYQETQYF. The CDR3 bases are TGTGCCAGCAGTCCCACCCAGGACAGCCAGTACCAAGAGACCCAGTACTTC.

The V and J genes are TRBV4-1 and TRBJ2-3; 11 nucleotides align to TRBD2. Trimming took 3 bases from V and 6 from J; bases not matched to a gene: 11. Germline CDR1 MGHRA, CDR2 YSYEKL. CDR3 length equals 17 residues. The CDR3 nucleotides read TGCGCCAGCAGCCACTACCCACTAGCGGGAGAAGAGGATACGCAGTATTTT. Residues: CASSHYPLAGEEDTQYF.

J is TRBJ2-4 and V is TRBV28; weak D call: TRBD1 (5 bases). V was shortened by 4 bases and J by 6 bases, with 28 bases between the two germline ends. The CDR3 consists of 19 residues. CDR1 MDHEN and CDR2 SYDVKM come from the germline V gene. The CDR3 DNA follows: TGTGCCAGCAGTTCCCTCAGACAGATCATAGGTAGTTGGCGAAACATTCAGTACTTC. This gives the protein CASSSLRQIIGSWRNIQYF.

Remarks on this clonotype: One end of the junction fails to match germline, which may point to a read error. DNA of the CDR3: TGCAGCGTAGTGACTAGCGGGAAGGGTGGCCCATACGGAGCTTTC. Residues: CSVVTSGKGGPYGAF. V is TRBV29-1 and J is TRBJ2-1; 11 bases are shared with TRBD2. The CDR3 extends over 15 amino acids. Germline CDR1 is SQVTM and CDR2 is ANQGSEA.

The V call is TRBV6-5, the J call TRBJ1-1; 7 bases map to TRBD1. Losses at the gene ends were 5 bases for V and 4 bases for J; bases not matched to a gene: 7. Germline V lookup: CDR1 MNHEY, CDR2 SVGAGI. The CDR3 extends over 14 amino acids. This chain's CDR3 is CASSDRVVGTEAFF. The CDR3 DNA reads as TGTGCCAGCAGTGACAGGGTAGTGGGCACTGAAGCTTTCTTT.

The chain has TRBV20-1 and TRBJ2-7; 9 nucleotides line up with TRBD2. The CDR3 extends over 15 amino acids. The V gene end was trimmed by 6 bases and the J gene end by 3 bases; junction bases not matched to a gene: 12. Germline CDR1 is DFQATT and CDR2 is SNEGSKA (reference sequence). The CDR3 region has the DNA TGCAGTGCGACACCCGCGCGGGAGGGATTCTACGAGCAGTACTTC. Translated: CSATPAREGFYEQYF.

This sequence joins TRBV6-1 and TRBJ1-5; the D gene is possibly TRBD1 (5 bases). The V gene lost 5 bases and the J gene lost 5 bases, with 16 bases spanning the gap. Germline CDR1 reads MNHNS; CDR2 reads SASEGT. This CDR3 has 15 residues. CDR3 in amino acids: CASSWGSGSHQPQHF. The CDR3 DNA is TGTGCCAGCAGTTGGGGCTCAGGGAGTCATCAGCCCCAGCATTTT.

V gene TRBV16 combines with J gene TRBJ2-1; 11 nucleotides line up with TRBD2. Trimming took 4 bases from V and 8 from J; bases not matched to a gene: 10. The CDR3 is 16 amino acids. Germline values: CDR1 KGHSY, CDR2 FQNENV. CDR3 sequence (DNA): TGTGCCAGCAGCCGGTTAGCGGGAGGGCCCCAGGATGAGCAGTTCTTC. Its translation is CASSRLAGGPQDEQFF.

This sequence joins TRBV2 and TRBJ2-7, with D tentatively TRBD2 (6 bases). Trimming removed 5 bases at V and 3 bases at J, with 17 bases between. The CDR3 sequence is 15 residues long. Germline V lookup: CDR1 SNHLY, CDR2 FYNNEI. The CDR3 sequence is CASSWDGLLDYEQYF. For the CDR3, the DNA is TGTGCCAGCAGTTGGGACGGACTATTAGACTACGAGCAGTACTTC.

The chain recombines TRBV6-5 with TRBJ1-4; D is ambiguous. This CDR3 has 15 residues. CDR1 and CDR2 (germline): MNHEY, SVGAGI. V lost 5 bases to trimming and J lost 8 bases, with 18 bases between them. The DNA of the CDR3 is TGTGCCAGCAGTCCAAAGACCGAAAAGGAGGAAAAACTGTTTTTT. It translates to CASSPKTEKEEKLFF.

The CDR3 coding sequence is TGTGCCAGCACCACAGGGGCGGAAGGCTACACCTTC. Protein: CASTTGAEGYTF. The chain couples TRBV27 to TRBJ1-2, with 7 bases aligning to TRBD1. Looked up from germline, CDR1 is MNHEY and CDR2 is SMNVEV (reference sequence). The CDR3 runs to 12 residues. The ends lost 7 bases at V and 8 bases at J; junction bases unmatched: 7.

This chain uses TRBV15 with TRBJ1-1, with D possibly being TRBD1 (5 bases). Germline values: CDR1 LNHNV, CDR2 YYDKDF (reference sequence). The V end lost 6 bases, the J end lost 3 bases, and 8 bases lay between the germline ends. The CDR3 is 12 residues long. The CDR3 spells CATSGGDTEAFF. In DNA, the CDR3 is TGTGCCACCAGTGGGGGAGACACTGAAGCTTTCTTT.

The CDR3 region is CASSSGLAGGPGTDTQYF. CDR3 in DNA: TGTGCCAGCAGCTCCGGACTAGCGGGGGGGCCGGGCACAGATACGCAGTATTTT. V and J are TRBV7-9 and TRBJ2-3, with 15 bases aligning to TRBD2. The J segment lost 1 base and the V segment lost 4 bases, leaving 6 bases of the junction unmatched. The CDR3 extends over 18 amino acids. The germline CDR1 and CDR2 sequences are SEHNR and FQNEAQ (reference sequence).

This chain connects TRBV5-4 to TRBJ2-5; 8 positions agree with TRBD2. The trim removed 2 bases at V and 4 bases at J, leaving 10 bases unmatched. CDR1 is SGHNT and CDR2 is YYREEE in the germline V gene (reference sequence). The CDR3 runs 16 residues. The CDR3 region is CASSFRAGEIGETQYF. The CDR3 DNA reads as TGTGCCAGCAGCTTCCGAGCGGGGGAGATCGGAGAGACCCAGTACTTC.

A single count supports this clonotype. The rearrangement links TRBV27 to TRBJ1-2; a possible D gene is TRBD1 (5 bases). Germline V gene sequence: CDR1 MNHEY, CDR2 SMNVEV (reference sequence). This CDR3 is 16 amino acids long. V lost 5 bases, J lost 2 bases, and 18 bases lay in between. Here the CDR3 reads CASSPPRERGNYGYTF. CDR3 bases: TGTGCCAGCAGTCCTCCGAGGGAGCGGGGGAACTATGGCTACACCTTC.

The chain links TRBV10-3 to TRBJ1-1; D unclear. In germline, CDR1 is ENHRY, CDR2 SYGVKD. The CDR3 length is 14 residues. V lost 3 bases and J 2 bases, leaving 10 bases between the germline ends. CDR3 DNA sequence: TGTGCCATCAGTGAAGGGTTTCTTAACACTGAAGCTTTCTTT. This translates into CAISEGFLNTEAFF.

This clonotype appeared once. The CDR3 is CASSFFGPYEQYF. The DNA for the CDR3 is TGTGCCAGCAGCTTTTTCGGTCCCTACGAGCAGTACTTC. The chain couples TRBV13 to TRBJ2-7; D gene uncertain. Germline V gives CDR1 PRHDT, CDR2 FYEKMQ (reference sequence). This CDR3 contains 13 residues. Trimming left V 3 bases short and J 2 bases short, with 8 bases between.

The J gene is TRBJ2-1, the V gene TRBV23-1, with 9 bases fitting TRBD1. TRBV23-1 is an ORF, and what it does is uncertain. The CDR3 has 16 amino acids. V lost 8 bases, J lost 8 bases, and 16 bases stayed unmatched. The CDR3 DNA is TGCGCCAGCTCAGGAGGTCCGGGACAGGGTGAGGATGAGCAGTTCTTC. This gives the protein CASSGGPGQGEDEQFF.

The J gene is TRBJ1-2, the V gene TRBV20-1; TRBD1 agrees at 8 bases. Germline CDR1 and CDR2: DFQATT and SNEGSKA (reference sequence). The J segment lost 4 bases and the V segment lost 3 bases, leaving 10 bases of the junction unmatched. The CDR3 runs 15 residues. CDR3 residues: CSARPPGQVSYGYTF. The CDR3 DNA reads TGCAGTGCTAGGCCTCCGGGACAGGTCTCCTATGGCTACACCTTC.

This clonotype was counted only a few times. Germline is not matched at one junction end, which may reflect a read error. The chain recombines TRBV4-1 with TRBJ1-5; no clear D gene. The CDR3 extends over 12 amino acids. CDR1 and CDR2 from the germline V gene are MGHRA and YSYEKL. The CDR3 DNA reads as TGTGCCAGCAGCCAAGATGGCCAGCCCCAGCATTTT. Translating gives CASSQDGQPQHF.